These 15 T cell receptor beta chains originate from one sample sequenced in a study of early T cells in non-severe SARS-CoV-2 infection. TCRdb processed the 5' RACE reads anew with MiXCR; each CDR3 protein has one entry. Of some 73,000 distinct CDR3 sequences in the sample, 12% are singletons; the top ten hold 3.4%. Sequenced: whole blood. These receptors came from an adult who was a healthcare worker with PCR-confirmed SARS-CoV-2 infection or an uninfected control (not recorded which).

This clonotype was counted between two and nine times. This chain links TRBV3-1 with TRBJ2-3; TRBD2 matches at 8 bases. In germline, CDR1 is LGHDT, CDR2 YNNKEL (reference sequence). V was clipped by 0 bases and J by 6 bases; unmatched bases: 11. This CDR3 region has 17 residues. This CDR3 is CASSQEASGLLGDTQYF. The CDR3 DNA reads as TGTGCCAGCAGCCAAGAGGCTAGCGGGCTACTAGGGGATACGCAGTATTTT.

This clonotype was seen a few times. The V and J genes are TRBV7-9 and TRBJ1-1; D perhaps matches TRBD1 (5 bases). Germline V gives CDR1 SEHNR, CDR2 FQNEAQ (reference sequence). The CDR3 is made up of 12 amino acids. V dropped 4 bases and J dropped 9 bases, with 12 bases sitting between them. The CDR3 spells CASSSDRVKAFF. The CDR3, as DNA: TGTGCCAGCAGCTCCGACAGAGTAAAAGCTTTCTTT. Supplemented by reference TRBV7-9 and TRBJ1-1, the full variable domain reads DTGVSQNPRHKITKRGQNVTFRCDPISEHNRLYWYRQTLGQGPEFLTYFQNEAQLEKSRLLSDRFSAERPKGSFSTLEIQRTEQGDSAMYLCASSSDRVKAFFGQGTRLTVV.

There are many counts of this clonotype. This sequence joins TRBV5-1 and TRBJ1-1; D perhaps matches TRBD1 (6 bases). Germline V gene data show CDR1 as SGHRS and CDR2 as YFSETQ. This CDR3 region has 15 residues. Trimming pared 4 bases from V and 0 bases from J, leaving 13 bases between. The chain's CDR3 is CASSKRTVMNTEAFF. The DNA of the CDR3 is TGCGCCAGCAGCAAACGGACAGTCATGAACACTGAAGCTTTCTTT.

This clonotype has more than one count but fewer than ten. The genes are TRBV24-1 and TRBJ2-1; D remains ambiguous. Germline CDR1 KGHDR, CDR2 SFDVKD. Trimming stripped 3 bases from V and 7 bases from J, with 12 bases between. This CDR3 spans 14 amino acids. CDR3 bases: TGTGCCACCAGTGATCCCGGACCTGAAAATGAGCAGTTCTTC. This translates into CATSDPGPENEQFF.

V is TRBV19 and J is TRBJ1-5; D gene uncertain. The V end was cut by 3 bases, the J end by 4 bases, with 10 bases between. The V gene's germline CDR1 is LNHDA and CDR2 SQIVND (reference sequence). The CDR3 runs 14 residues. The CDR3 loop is CASSMVRLNQPQHF. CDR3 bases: TGTGCCAGTAGTATGGTCAGACTTAATCAGCCCCAGCATTTT.

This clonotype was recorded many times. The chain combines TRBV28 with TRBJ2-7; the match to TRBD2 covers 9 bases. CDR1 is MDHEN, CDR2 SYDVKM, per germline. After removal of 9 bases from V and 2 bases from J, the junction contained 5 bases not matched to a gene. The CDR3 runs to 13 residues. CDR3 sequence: CASKTSGPYEQYF. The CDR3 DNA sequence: TGTGCCAGTAAGACTAGCGGACCCTACGAGCAGTACTTC.

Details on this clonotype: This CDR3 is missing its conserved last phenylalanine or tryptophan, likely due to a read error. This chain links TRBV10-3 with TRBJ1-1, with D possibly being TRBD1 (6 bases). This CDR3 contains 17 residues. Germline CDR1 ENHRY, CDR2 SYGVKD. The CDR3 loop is CAISELDRRKVYTEAFS. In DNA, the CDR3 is TGTGCCATCAGCGAGTTAGACAGGCGTAAAGTTTACACTGAAGCTTTCTCT.

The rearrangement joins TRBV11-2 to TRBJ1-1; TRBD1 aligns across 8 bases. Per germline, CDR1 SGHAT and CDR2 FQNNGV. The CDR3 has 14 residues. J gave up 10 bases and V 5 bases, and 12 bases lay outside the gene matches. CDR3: CASSPRTGNRIAFF. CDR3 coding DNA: TGTGCCAGCAGCCCCCGGACAGGGAATAGAATAGCTTTCTTT.

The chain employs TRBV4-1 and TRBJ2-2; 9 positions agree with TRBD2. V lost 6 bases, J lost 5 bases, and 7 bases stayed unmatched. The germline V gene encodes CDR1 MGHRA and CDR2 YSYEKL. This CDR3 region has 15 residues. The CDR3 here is CASRYDLAGTGELFF. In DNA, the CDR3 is TGCGCCAGCAGATACGATCTAGCGGGGACCGGGGAGCTGTTTTTT.

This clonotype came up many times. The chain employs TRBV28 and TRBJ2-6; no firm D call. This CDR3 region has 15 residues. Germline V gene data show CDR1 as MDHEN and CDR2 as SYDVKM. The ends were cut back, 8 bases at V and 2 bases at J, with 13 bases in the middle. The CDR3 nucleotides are TGTGCCAGCTCCCCCCACCGAACTGGGGCCAACGTCCTGACTTTC. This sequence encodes CASSPHRTGANVLTF. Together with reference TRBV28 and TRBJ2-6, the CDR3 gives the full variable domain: DVKVTQSSRYLVKRTGEKVFLECVQDMDHENMFWYRQDPGLGLRLIYFSYDVKMKEKGDIPEGYSVSREKKERFSLILESASTNQTSMYLCASSPHRTGANVLTFGAGSRLTVL.

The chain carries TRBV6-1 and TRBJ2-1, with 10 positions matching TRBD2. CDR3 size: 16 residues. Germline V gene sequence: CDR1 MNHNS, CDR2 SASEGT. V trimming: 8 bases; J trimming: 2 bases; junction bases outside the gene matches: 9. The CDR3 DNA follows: TGTGCCAGCGGAGATAGCGGGAGGCCCCCCTACAATGAGCAGTTCTTC. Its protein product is CASGDSGRPPYNEQFF.

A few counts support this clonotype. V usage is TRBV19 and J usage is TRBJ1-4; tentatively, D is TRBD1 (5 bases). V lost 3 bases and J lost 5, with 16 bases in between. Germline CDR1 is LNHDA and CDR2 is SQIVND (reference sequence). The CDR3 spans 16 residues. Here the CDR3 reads CASSIYPGTSNEKLFF. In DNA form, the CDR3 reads TGTGCCAGTAGTATCTACCCAGGGACTTCAAATGAAAAACTGTTTTTT.

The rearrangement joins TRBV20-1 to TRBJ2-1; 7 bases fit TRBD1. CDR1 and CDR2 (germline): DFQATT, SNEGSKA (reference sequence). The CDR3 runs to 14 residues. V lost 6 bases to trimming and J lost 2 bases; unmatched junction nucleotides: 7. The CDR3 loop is CSAGGQEPYNEQFF. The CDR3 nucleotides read TGCAGTGCAGGCGGACAGGAGCCCTACAATGAGCAGTTCTTC.

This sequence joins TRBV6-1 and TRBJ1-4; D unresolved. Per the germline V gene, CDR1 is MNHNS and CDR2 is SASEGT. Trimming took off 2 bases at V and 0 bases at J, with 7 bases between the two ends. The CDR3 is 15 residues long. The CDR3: CASSEMSATNEKLFF. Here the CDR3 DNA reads TGTGCCAGCAGTGAAATGTCAGCAACTAATGAAAAACTGTTTTTT.

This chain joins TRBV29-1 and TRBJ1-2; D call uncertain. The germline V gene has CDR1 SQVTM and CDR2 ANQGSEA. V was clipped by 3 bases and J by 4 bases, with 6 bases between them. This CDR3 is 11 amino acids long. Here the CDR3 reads CSVEIFYGYTF. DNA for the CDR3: TGCAGCGTTGAGATCTTCTATGGCTACACCTTC.